This entry lists 25 T cell receptor beta chains sequenced from one sample in a study of T cell responses to AZD1222 COVID-19 vaccine. Assay: immunoSEQ multiplex PCR; the TCRdb copy retains only in-frame clones and omits some. The data show roughly 140,000 clones, about 93% seen once. The source was peripheral blood, collected on day 0 of AZD1222 vaccination. Every receptor here comes from an adult in good health.

The chain combines TRBV27 with TRBJ1-1; TRBD1 matches 7 bases. Germline CDR1 and CDR2: MNHEY and SMNVEV (reference sequence). With V trimmed by 5 bases and J by 4 bases, 7 bases remained unmatched. The CDR3 is 14 residues long. The chain's CDR3 is CASSMGQGGTEAFF. As DNA, the CDR3 is TGTGCCAGCAGTATGGGGCAGGGGGGCACTGAAGCTTTCTTT.

J is TRBJ1-6 and V is TRBV4-3, with a possible D match to TRBD1 (5 bases). The germline CDR1 and CDR2 sequences are LGHNA and YSLEER. The CDR3 is 19 amino acids. Trimming left V 0 bases short and J 1 base short, with 16 bases between. The CDR3: CASSQDRTSYTSYNSPLHF. In DNA form, the CDR3 reads TGCGCCAGCAGCCAAGATAGGACAAGCTATACATCCTATAATTCACCCCTCCACTTT.

In DNA, the CDR3 is TGTGCCAGCAGCTTAGGACGGCCGAACACTGAAGCTTTCTTT. Its translation is CASSLGRPNTEAFF. This chain joins TRBV5-6 and TRBJ1-1; D not certain. There are 14 residues in the CDR3. Trimming stripped 2 bases from V and 1 base from J, with 9 bases between. The V gene's germline CDR1 is SGHDT and CDR2 YYEEEE.

V and J are TRBV27 and TRBJ2-2; no clear D gene. The CDR3 totals 14 residues. Per germline, CDR1 MNHEY and CDR2 SMNVEV (reference sequence). V dropped 6 bases and J dropped 4 bases, with 12 bases sitting between them. Here the CDR3 DNA reads TGTGCCAGCAGGATCAGCTTCTCCACCGGGGAGCTGTTTTTT. Translation: CASRISFSTGELFF.

The gene calls are TRBV12-3 or TRBV12-4 and TRBJ1-5; D ambiguous. The CDR3 has 13 residues. Between the trimmed V and J ends, which lost 2 bases and 3 bases, there was a span of 5 bases. The CDR3 sequence: CASSLLVNQPQHF. The CDR3 coding sequence is TGTGCCAGCAGTTTATTAGTCAATCAGCCCCAGCATTTT.

The rearrangement joins TRBV3-1 (or the pseudogene TRBV3-2) to TRBJ1-1, with D possibly matching TRBD1 (6 bases). Germline values: CDR1 LGHDT, CDR2 YNNKEL (reference sequence). V lost 0 bases to trimming and J lost 3 bases, with 17 bases between them. This CDR3 is 17 amino acids long. In DNA, the CDR3 is TGTGCCAGCAGCCAAGATGTCTGGGGGGGGCAAGACACTGAAGCTTTCTTT. Translation gives CASSQDVWGGQDTEAFF.

The J gene is TRBJ1-5, the V gene TRBV19; D ambiguous. This CDR3 region has 15 residues. Trimming left V 5 bases short and J 0 bases short, with 11 bases between. Germline-derived CDR1 and CDR2 are LNHDA and SQIVND (reference sequence). In DNA, the CDR3 is TGTGCCAGTAGTCCCTCAGGTCTTAGCAATCAGCCCCAGCATTTT. This translates into CASSPSGLSNQPQHF.

The chain uses TRBV7-2 and TRBJ2-7, with TRBD1 matching 8 bases. CDR1 is SGHTA, CDR2 FQGNSA, per germline. CDR3 length: 15 residues. J gave up 3 bases and V 1 base, and 5 bases lay outside the gene matches. The CDR3 reads CASSLDRQGRYEQYF. CDR3 bases: TGTGCCAGCAGCTTAGATCGACAGGGGCGCTACGAGCAGTACTTC.

This chain connects TRBV7-3 to TRBJ2-7; D unclear. CDR1 and CDR2 (germline): SGHTA, FQGTGA. CDR3 size: 13 residues. V lost 5 bases and J 5 bases, leaving 13 bases between the germline ends. The CDR3 sequence is CASSRRVHNEQYF. The CDR3 DNA follows: TGTGCCAGCAGCCGAAGGGTGCATAACGAGCAGTACTTC. Together with reference TRBV7-3 and TRBJ2-7, the CDR3 gives the full variable domain: GAGVSQTPSNKVTEKGKYVELRCDPISGHTALYWYRQSLGQGPEFLIYFQGTGAADDSGLPNDRFFAVRPEGSVSTLKIQRTERGDSAVYLCASSRRVHNEQYFGPGTRLTVT.

Points on this clone: The same CDR3 arises from other DNA sequences in this sample as well. The J gene is TRBJ2-7, the V gene TRBV18, with 9 bases aligning to TRBD1. Germline CDR1 is KGHSH and CDR2 is LQKENI. This CDR3 has 13 amino acids. Trimming removed 3 bases from V and 7 bases from J; junction bases left unmatched: 4. The CDR3 loop is CASSPGTGREQYF. The DNA for the CDR3 is TGTGCCAGCTCACCCGGGACAGGGAGAGAGCAGTACTTC.

The rearrangement uses TRBV7-9 and TRBJ2-1, with 10 bases that match TRBD2. The length of the CDR3 is 15 residues. Per germline, CDR1 SEHNR and CDR2 FQNEAQ (reference sequence). V lost 5 bases and J lost 5; bases outside the gene matches: 6. CDR3 in DNA: TGTGCCAGCAGCCTGACTAGCGGGTTAAACAATGAGCAGTTCTTC. Encoded protein: CASSLTSGLNNEQFF.

The chain links TRBV4-3 to TRBJ2-7; D is perhaps TRBD2 (5 bases). V was trimmed by 0 bases and J by 4 bases, leaving 7 bases between them. The CDR3 totals 13 residues. Germline values: CDR1 LGHNA, CDR2 YSLEER. The CDR3 DNA reads as TGCGCCAGCAGCCAAGATCGGGGTTACGAGCAGTACTTC. The encoded protein is CASSQDRGYEQYF.

This rearrangement joins TRBV19 to TRBJ2-3; 7 bases line up with TRBD2. The ends lost 10 bases at V and 1 base at J; junction bases unmatched: 8. The CDR3 has 14 amino acids. CDR1 is LNHDA, CDR2 SQIVND, per germline (reference sequence). The CDR3 DNA is TGTGCCACCAGGCGGGGAGGGGGCACAGATACGCAGTATTTT. This translates into CATRRGGGTDTQYF.

This chain joins TRBV15 and TRBJ2-6; unclear D gene. Germline-derived CDR1 and CDR2 are LNHNV and YYDKDF (reference sequence). Deletions cut 4 bases from V and 0 bases from J, with 10 bases between. This CDR3 has 16 residues. DNA for the CDR3: TGTGCCACCAGCAACGACGGTAGCTCTGGGGCCAACGTCCTGACTTTC. Its translation is CATSNDGSSGANVLTF.

J is TRBJ2-7 and V is TRBV4-3; D is undetermined. Trimming cost V 0 bases and J 0 bases, with 9 bases left between them. Germline assignment: CDR1 LGHNA and CDR2 YSLEER. This CDR3 comprises 15 residues. In nucleotides, the CDR3 is TGCGCCAGCAGCCAAGAGTCTTCAACCTCCTACGAGCAGTACTTC. Translated: CASSQESSTSYEQYF.

This chain connects TRBV7-9 to TRBJ2-1; 9 bases align to TRBD2. The CDR3 loop spans 19 amino acids. After removal of 1 base from V and 6 bases from J, the junction contained 16 bases not matched to a gene. CDR1 and CDR2 from the germline V gene are SEHNR and FQNEAQ (reference sequence). The CDR3 DNA sequence: TGTGCCAGCAGCTTAGGTTCTAGCGGGATCGTATTTTCGCGCAATGAGCAGTTCTTC. It is translated as CASSLGSSGIVFSRNEQFF.

The J gene is TRBJ2-3, the V gene TRBV11-3; TRBD1 is a possible D gene (6 bases). Germline-derived CDR1 and CDR2 are SGHNT and YENEEA. This CDR3 spans 15 amino acids. V was pared by 1 base and J by 4 bases, with 12 bases between. The CDR3 nucleotides are TGTGCCAGCAGCTTAGGCCAGGGGATCTCAGATACGCAGTATTTT. Translation gives CASSLGQGISDTQYF.

This clone has only one observation. This chain connects TRBV5-1 to TRBJ1-6; 7 positions agree with TRBD1. The CDR3 length is 14 residues. J was trimmed by 7 bases and V by 4 bases; bases with no gene match: 5. CDR1 and CDR2 (germline): SGHRS, YFSETQ. CDR3 in DNA: TGCGCCAGCAGCGCGGACAGGCCGAATTCACCCCTCCACTTT. It is translated as CASSADRPNSPLHF.

The J gene is TRBJ2-7, the V gene TRBV11-3, with D unresolved. Germline CDR1 is SGHNT and CDR2 is YENEEA. Trimming removed 1 base from V and 5 bases from J, with 18 bases in between. The CDR3 spans 16 residues. CDR3: CASSLGSTTSPNEQYF. The CDR3 DNA sequence: TGTGCCAGCAGCTTAGGGTCTACTACCTCTCCTAACGAGCAGTACTTC.

Here the CDR3 DNA reads TGTGCCAGCAGATATAGGACAGGGGGCAGCGCTGAAGCTTTCTTT. This sequence encodes CASRYRTGGSAEAFF. This chain uses TRBV28 with TRBJ1-1, with 11 bases fitting TRBD1. CDR1 and CDR2 (germline): MDHEN, SYDVKM. The J segment lost 6 bases and the V segment lost 6 bases, leaving 9 bases of the junction unmatched. The CDR3 is 15 amino acids.

This clone was found once. The V and J genes are TRBV11-2 and TRBJ2-5; TRBD2 matches 7 bases. The V segment lost 4 bases and the J segment 2 bases; nucleotides outside the gene matches: 10. Germline assignment: CDR1 SGHAT and CDR2 FQNNGV. The CDR3 totals 16 residues. This CDR3 is CASSSRGGLLQETQYF. The CDR3 nucleotides read TGTGCCAGCAGCTCTAGGGGAGGGCTCCTTCAAGAGACCCAGTACTTC.

A single count supports this clone. The rearrangement joins TRBV28 to TRBJ2-1; 7 bases map to TRBD1. The CDR3 is made up of 16 amino acids. With 5 bases clipped from V and 5 bases from J, the junction kept 12 bases outside the gene matches. Germline V CDR1 and CDR2: MDHEN, SYDVKM. The CDR3, as DNA: TGTGCCAGCAGTCCCTGGACAGGTGTAACACACAATGAGCAGTTCTTC. Its protein product is CASSPWTGVTHNEQFF.

The chain has TRBV28 and TRBJ1-1; D gene unclear. The CDR3 extends over 11 amino acids. Trimming left V 4 bases short and J 5 bases short, with 5 bases between. Germline CDR1 MDHEN, CDR2 SYDVKM. The CDR3: CASSYRTEAFF. Written as DNA, the CDR3 is TGTGCCAGCAGTTACCGTACTGAAGCTTTCTTT.

The chain is built from TRBV5-1 and TRBJ2-6; D is undetermined. The CDR3 is 13 residues long. Per germline, CDR1 SGHRS and CDR2 YFSETQ. The germline V and J ends were trimmed by 1 base and 2 bases, with 1 base remaining between them. The CDR3 spells CASSLTGANVLTF. The DNA for the CDR3 is TGCGCCAGCAGCTTGACTGGGGCCAACGTCCTGACTTTC.

The chain uses TRBV28 and TRBJ2-7; the match to TRBD1 covers 8 bases. Germline V CDR1 and CDR2: MDHEN, SYDVKM. The CDR3 runs 15 residues. The ends lost 5 bases at V and 2 bases at J; junction bases unmatched: 8. For the CDR3, the DNA is TGTGCCAGCAGTCCCCGGACAGGGAACCCCTACGAGCAGTACTTC. It yields the protein CASSPRTGNPYEQYF. The entire variable domain, with the rest obtained from reference TRBV28 and TRBJ2-7, is as follows: DVKVTQSSRYLVKRTGEKVFLECVQDMDHENMFWYRQDPGLGLRLIYFSYDVKMKEKGDIPEGYSVSREKKERFSLILESASTNQTSMYLCASSPRTGNPYEQYFGPGTRLTVT.